The 18 T cell receptor beta chains below all came from one sample that was sequenced in a study of blood T cell repertoires in COVID-19. Libraries were prepared by immunoSEQ multiplex PCR; TCRdb keeps only in-frame clonotypes and omits some of them. The table records about 320,000 clones, roughly 85% of them present only once. Source material: peripheral blood. These receptors all come from a human donor in a cohort sampled during active COVID-19.

V is TRBV19 and J is TRBJ1-1, with 9 positions matching TRBD1. Germline values: CDR1 LNHDA, CDR2 SQIVND (reference sequence). V was pared by 5 bases and J by 3 bases, with 16 bases of the junction left unmatched. CDR3 length: 18 amino acids. CDR3 nucleotide sequence: TGTGCCAGTAGTCCCCGGGGACAGGGCTCGTTCCTCGACACTGAAGCTTTCTTT. As protein: CASSPRGQGSFLDTEAFF.

CDR3 sequence (DNA): TGTGCCACCAGTGTGAAGGGAGGTTCCTACAATGAGCAGTTCTTC. Protein: CATSVKGGSYNEQFF. The V and J genes are TRBV24-1 and TRBJ2-1; the D gene is possibly TRBD2 (6 bases). Germline assignment: CDR1 KGHDR and CDR2 SFDVKD. V was cut by 5 bases and J by 1 base, with 11 bases left in between. The CDR3 is 15 residues long.

This chain connects TRBV11-1 to TRBJ1-5; no clear D gene. CDR1 SGHAT and CDR2 FQDESV come from the germline V gene (reference sequence). V gave up 1 base and J gave up 4 bases, with 5 bases separating them. CDR3 length: 13 residues. CDR3 protein: CASSLETNQPQHF. CDR3 sequence (DNA): TGTGCCAGCAGCTTAGAGACAAATCAGCCCCAGCATTTT.

The chain employs TRBV4-1 and TRBJ1-2; TRBD1 aligns across 9 bases. Germline trimming cut 4 bases from V and 2 bases from J; bases unmatched to any gene: 2. CDR1 MGHRA and CDR2 YSYEKL come from the germline V gene. The CDR3 has 14 residues. CDR3 nucleotide sequence: TGCGCCAGCAGCCCGACAGGGGGGAACTATGGCTACACCTTC. Encoded protein: CASSPTGGNYGYTF.

This sequence joins TRBV5-1 and TRBJ1-2; D is undetermined. V lost 0 bases, J lost 2 bases, and 11 bases lay in between. The germline V gene encodes CDR1 SGHRS and CDR2 YFSETQ. The CDR3 has 15 amino acids. CDR3 DNA sequence: TGCGCCAGCAGCTTGGTCGGCGGTAGGAACTATGGCTACACCTTC. Translated: CASSLVGGRNYGYTF.

The V call is TRBV5-4, the J call TRBJ2-6; TRBD1 might be the D (6 bases). V lost 8 bases and J lost 4, with 16 bases in between. From germline, CDR1 is SGHNT and CDR2 YYREEE (reference sequence). This CDR3 spans 15 amino acids. The CDR3 is CASYPRGSGANVLTF. The CDR3 DNA is TGTGCCAGTTATCCTAGGGGGTCCGGGGCCAACGTCCTGACTTTC.

V is TRBV27 and J is TRBJ1-2; D is perhaps TRBD1 (6 bases). V lost 2 bases, J lost 4 bases, and 14 bases lay in between. The germline CDR1 and CDR2 sequences are MNHEY and SMNVEV (reference sequence). This CDR3 region has 15 residues. Here the CDR3 reads CASSLETGRRYGYTF. The CDR3 DNA follows: TGTGCCAGCAGTTTAGAGACAGGCCGCCGCTATGGCTACACCTTC.

The rearrangement uses TRBV6-5 and TRBJ2-7, with a weak D call TRBD2 (6 bases). The CDR3 consists of 13 residues. The germline V and J ends were trimmed by 11 bases and 4 bases, with 18 bases remaining between them. CDR1 and CDR2 (germline): MNHEY, SVGAGI. CDR3 bases: TGTGCCGGCTCCGCTGCGGGATCATACGAGCAGTACTTC. Residues: CAGSAAGSYEQYF.

The chain links TRBV10-3 to TRBJ1-2, with a possible D match to TRBD1 (5 bases). Trimming shortened V by 2 bases and J by 4 bases, and 14 bases separated the two germline ends. CDR3 length: 15 amino acids. Germline assignment: CDR1 ENHRY and CDR2 SYGVKD. CDR3 residues: CAISETLGGTYGYTF. In nucleotides, the CDR3 is TGTGCCATCAGTGAGACACTGGGGGGAACCTATGGCTACACCTTC.

This rearrangement joins TRBV4-1 to TRBJ1-5; D remains unclear. V lost 4 bases and J lost 7, with 20 bases in between. CDR3 length: 16 residues. Germline V gives CDR1 MGHRA, CDR2 YSYEKL. The CDR3 DNA is TGCGCCAGCAGCCCCCACCCGCTGACACGCCAACAGCCCCAGCATTTT. This encodes CASSPHPLTRQQPQHF.

This clone was recorded only once. The rearrangement uses TRBV30 and TRBJ1-2; 9 positions agree with TRBD1. The CDR3 runs to 15 residues. Unmatched junction bases numbered 8, after V lost 0 bases and J lost 6 bases. Germline-derived CDR1 and CDR2 are GTSNPN and SVGIG (reference sequence). The CDR3 DNA follows: TGTGCCTGGAGTGTTAGGGACAGGGAAGCCCATGGCTACACCTTC. Protein sequence: CAWSVRDREAHGYTF.

This chain joins TRBV27 and TRBJ2-2; maybe TRBD2 (6 bases). Per the germline V gene, CDR1 is MNHEY and CDR2 is SMNVEV (reference sequence). V shed 8 bases and J shed 6 bases, with 13 bases lying between them. The CDR3 totals 13 residues. The CDR3 loop is CASRRGGAGELFF. In DNA form, the CDR3 reads TGTGCCAGCCGGCGGGGAGGCGCCGGGGAGCTGTTTTTT.

This chain uses TRBV28 with TRBJ1-1; the match to TRBD1 covers 7 bases. Unmatched junction bases numbered 5, after V lost 7 bases and J lost 0 bases. The CDR3 length is 14 residues. Germline values: CDR1 MDHEN, CDR2 SYDVKM. The CDR3 DNA follows: TGTGCCAGCATCGAGGGACAGATGAACACTGAAGCTTTCTTT. Amino acid sequence: CASIEGQMNTEAFF. The full variable domain, completed using reference TRBV28 and TRBJ1-1, is DVKVTQSSRYLVKRTGEKVFLECVQDMDHENMFWYRQDPGLGLRLIYFSYDVKMKEKGDIPEGYSVSREKKERFSLILESASTNQTSMYLCASIEGQMNTEAFFGQGTRLTVV.

This chain joins TRBV18 and TRBJ2-2, with D perhaps TRBD2 (5 bases). The CDR3 extends over 16 amino acids. Deletions cut 1 base from V and 1 base from J, with 10 bases between. In germline, CDR1 is KGHSH, CDR2 LQKENI. As DNA, the CDR3 is TGTGCCAGCTCACCACGAAGCGGAGAGAACACCGGGGAGCTGTTTTTT. Its protein product is CASSPRSGENTGELFF.

The chain couples TRBV24-1 to TRBJ2-2; 8 bases agree with TRBD2. V trimming: 8 bases; J trimming: 0 bases; junction bases outside the gene matches: 4. CDR1 KGHDR and CDR2 SFDVKD come from the germline V gene. There are 15 residues in the CDR3. The chain's CDR3 is CATNSGGPNTGELFF. The CDR3 DNA is TGTGCCACCAACAGCGGGGGACCGAACACCGGGGAGCTGTTTTTT.

The J gene is TRBJ2-2, the V gene TRBV9; D is possibly TRBD2 (6 bases). The length of the CDR3 is 14 residues. Germline CDR1 SGDLS, CDR2 YYNGEE. V was shortened by 3 bases and J by 2 bases, with 8 bases between the two germline ends. The CDR3 nucleotides are TGTGCCAGCAGCGGGGGGGAAAACACCGGGGAGCTGTTTTTT. It encodes CASSGGENTGELFF.

In its sample, this clone was seen a few times. The J gene is TRBJ1-4, the V gene TRBV11-2, with TRBD1 as a possible D gene (6 bases). The CDR3 length is 15 residues. Trimming took 1 base from V and 7 from J, leaving 13 bases between them. Germline V gives CDR1 SGHAT, CDR2 FQNNGV. As DNA, the CDR3 is TGTGCCAGCAGCTTAGCGGACAGATTCGCTGAAAAACTGTTTTTT. It encodes CASSLADRFAEKLFF.

The genes are TRBV2 and TRBJ1-6, with D possibly matching TRBD1 (5 bases). CDR1 and CDR2 (germline): SNHLY, FYNNEI. Between the trimmed V and J ends, which lost 11 bases and 2 bases, there was a span of 13 bases. The CDR3 loop spans 14 amino acids. The CDR3 region is CAVQGLTYNSPLHF. The DNA for the CDR3 is TGTGCCGTCCAGGGACTGACCTATAATTCACCCCTCCACTTT.